The 25 T cell receptor beta chains given below trace back to one sample, sequenced in a study of blood T cell repertoires in COVID-19. TCRdb's table, derived via immunoSEQ multiplex PCR, lists solely in-frame clones and lacks some. The sample lists 90,000 to 120,000 clones; roughly four fifths were seen once. The sample comprised peripheral blood. These receptors were taken from a woman in her seventies with acute or convalescent COVID-19.

V usage is TRBV28 and J usage is TRBJ1-2, with 8 bases identical to TRBD1. This CDR3 has 16 residues. V was clipped by 2 bases and J by 2 bases; unmatched bases: 7. The germline gives CDR1 MDHEN, CDR2 SYDVKM. For the CDR3, the DNA is TGTGCCAGCAGTTTAGCGAGGACAGGGACGAACTATGGCTACACCTTC. Translated: CASSLARTGTNYGYTF.

The chain is built from TRBV5-4 and TRBJ2-5, with a tentative D call TRBD1 (6 bases). Germline values: CDR1 SGHNT, CDR2 YYREEE (reference sequence). CDR3 length: 14 residues. V was shortened by 4 bases and J by 2 bases, with 12 bases between the two germline ends. The CDR3 DNA sequence: TGTGCCAGCAGCGTTACAGGGTTACAAGAGACCCAGTACTTC. Protein: CASSVTGLQETQYF. The entire variable domain, with the rest obtained from reference TRBV5-4 and TRBJ2-5, is as follows: ETGVTQSPTHLIKTRGQQVTLRCSSQSGHNTVSWYQQALGQGPQFIFQYYREEENGRGNFPPRFSGLQFPNYSSELNVNALELDDSALYLCASSVTGLQETQYFGPGTRLLVL.

The V gene is TRBV2, the J gene TRBJ1-2; 8 positions agree with TRBD1. The trim removed 5 bases at V and 2 bases at J, leaving 4 bases unmatched. The CDR3 length is 14 residues. CDR1 and CDR2 from the germline V gene are SNHLY and FYNNEI. The DNA of the CDR3 is TGTGCCAGCAGTCCATGGACAGGGAACTATGGCTACACCTTC. Its protein is CASSPWTGNYGYTF.

This clone was counted only a few times. This chain uses TRBV5-4 with TRBJ2-7, with a possible D match to TRBD1 (6 bases). CDR1 and CDR2 from the germline V gene are SGHNT and YYREEE (reference sequence). The V end was cut by 3 bases, the J end by 7 bases, with 23 bases between. This CDR3 has 16 residues. The CDR3 sequence is CASSSYDRRSIYEQYF. As DNA, the CDR3 is TGTGCCAGCAGCTCCTACGACAGGAGATCTATCTATGAGCAGTACTTC.

This clone appeared a single time. The chain recombines TRBV11-2 with TRBJ2-5, with 12 bases lining up with TRBD2. V was clipped by 5 bases and J by 2 bases; unmatched bases: 9. Germline CDR1 and CDR2: SGHAT and FQNNGV. This CDR3 has 17 amino acids. CDR3 sequence (DNA): TGTGCCAGCAGCCGGGGGAGGACTAGCGGGATACAAGAGACCCAGTACTTC. Protein: CASSRGRTSGIQETQYF.

The V call is TRBV10-3, the J call TRBJ1-3, with a possible D match to TRBD1 (5 bases). Germline loops: CDR1 ENHRY, CDR2 SYGVKD. Trimming left V 3 bases short and J 4 bases short, with 10 bases between. This CDR3 is 14 amino acids long. The DNA of the CDR3 is TGTGCCATCAGTGACACTCAGGGAGGAAACACCATATATTTT. This gives the protein CAISDTQGGNTIYF.

The CDR3 is CASSQEAGGADTQYF. In DNA, the CDR3 is TGTGCCAGCAGCCAAGAGGCGGGAGGGGCAGATACGCAGTATTTT. The chain joins TRBV4-2 to TRBJ2-3, with TRBD2 matching over 9 bases. CDR3 length: 15 residues. Looked up from germline, CDR1 is LGHNA and CDR2 is YNFKEQ. The ends lost 0 bases at V and 4 bases at J; junction bases unmatched: 2.

This sequence joins TRBV6-1 and TRBJ2-6; weak D call: TRBD1 (5 bases). Trimming took 2 bases from V and 1 from J, leaving 6 bases between them. The germline V gene has CDR1 MNHNS and CDR2 SASEGT. There are 15 residues in the CDR3. CDR3: CASSEPGSGANVLTF. CDR3 DNA: TGTGCCAGCAGTGAACCAGGGTCTGGGGCCAACGTCCTGACTTTC.

V is TRBV19 and J is TRBJ2-3; 7 nucleotides align to TRBD1. The CDR3 has 15 amino acids. V dropped 1 base and J dropped 2; count of bases not matched to a gene: 3. Germline V gives CDR1 LNHDA, CDR2 SQIVND (reference sequence). The CDR3 nucleotides read TGTGCCAGTAGTATAGGAACAGGGGCCACAGATACGCAGTATTTT. Translated, it gives CASSIGTGATDTQYF.

This clone was seen only once. This chain uses TRBV6-5 with TRBJ2-3; D is perhaps TRBD2 (5 bases). This CDR3 spans 15 amino acids. CDR1 MNHEY and CDR2 SVGAGI come from the germline V gene. Deletions cut 5 bases from V and 3 bases from J, with 15 bases between. The CDR3 loop is CASSLPGSSTDTQYF. The CDR3 bases are TGTGCCAGCAGTCTTCCGGGATCAAGTACAGATACGCAGTATTTT.

The chain recombines TRBV6-1 with TRBJ1-2; TRBD1 might be the D (5 bases). Trimming shortened V by 2 bases and J by 4 bases, and 14 bases separated the two germline ends. Germline V CDR1 and CDR2: MNHNS, SASEGT. CDR3 size: 15 residues. CDR3 amino acids: CASSESNSGGYGYTF. For the CDR3, the DNA is TGTGCCAGCAGTGAATCCAATTCCGGGGGCTATGGCTACACCTTC.

V gene TRBV19 combines with J gene TRBJ1-5; 8 bases fit TRBD1. J was trimmed by 7 bases and V by 3 bases; bases with no gene match: 11. The germline gives CDR1 LNHDA, CDR2 SQIVND (reference sequence). The length of the CDR3 is 16 residues. In nucleotides, the CDR3 is TGTGCCAGTAGTATCCTCGCTGGACAGGGCCCCCAGCCCCAGCATTTT. Residues: CASSILAGQGPQPQHF.

This sequence joins TRBV28 and TRBJ1-5; D may be TRBD1 (5 bases). Trimming took 1 base from V and 4 from J, leaving 14 bases between them. The CDR3 sequence is 16 residues long. Germline V gene data show CDR1 as MDHEN and CDR2 as SYDVKM. This CDR3 is CASSLFWGRENQPQHF. CDR3 nucleotides: TGTGCCAGCAGTTTATTCTGGGGCAGGGAAAATCAGCCCCAGCATTTT.

The chain employs TRBV18 and TRBJ2-7; D unclear. Germline V gives CDR1 KGHSH, CDR2 LQKENI. Trimming cost V 3 bases and J 3 bases, with 9 bases left between them. This CDR3 contains 13 residues. The CDR3 protein is CASSPGGDYEQYV. CDR3 coding DNA: TGTGCCAGCTCACCCGGCGGAGACTACGAGCAGTACGTC.

The rearrangement joins TRBV7-2 to TRBJ2-1, with 10 bases lining up with TRBD2. Germline CDR1 and CDR2: SGHTA and FQGNSA. The V and J ends lost 5 bases and 5 bases, in that order; junction bases with no gene match: 6. The CDR3 is 15 residues long. The CDR3 region has the DNA TGTGCCAGCAGCGTCTCCGGGACTAGCGACAATGAGCAGTTCTTC. Translation: CASSVSGTSDNEQFF.

Only one count was recorded for this clone. V is TRBV2 and J is TRBJ2-1; the D gene is possibly TRBD2 (6 bases). This CDR3 is 15 amino acids long. V shed 6 bases and J shed 0 bases, with 12 bases lying between them. Germline V lookup: CDR1 SNHLY, CDR2 FYNNEI. The CDR3 region has the DNA TGTGCCAGCAGCCTAATGGGGGGCTCCTACAATGAGCAGTTCTTC. Translation gives CASSLMGGSYNEQFF.

The gene calls are TRBV5-4 and TRBJ1-4; TRBD1 matches at 9 bases. The CDR3 has 15 amino acids. Trimming cost V 4 bases and J 7 bases; bases outside gene matches: 8. The germline CDR1 and CDR2 sequences are SGHNT and YYREEE (reference sequence). DNA for the CDR3: TGTGCCAGCAGCGCCGGGACAGGGATCGGTGAAAAACTGTTTTTT. Its protein product is CASSAGTGIGEKLFF. Combining the CDR3 with reference TRBV5-4 and TRBJ1-4 gives the whole variable domain ETGVTQSPTHLIKTRGQQVTLRCSSQSGHNTVSWYQQALGQGPQFIFQYYREEENGRGNFPPRFSGLQFPNYSSELNVNALELDDSALYLCASSAGTGIGEKLFFGSGTQLSVL.

This chain links TRBV19 with TRBJ1-2, with a tentative D call TRBD1 (6 bases). Looked up from germline, CDR1 is LNHDA and CDR2 is SQIVND (reference sequence). The length of the CDR3 is 13 residues. V lost 3 bases and J lost 4, with 9 bases in between. The CDR3 here is CASSIFRGYGYTF. CDR3 nucleotide sequence: TGTGCCAGTAGTATTTTCAGGGGCTATGGCTACACCTTC.

The chain joins TRBV30 to TRBJ1-6; D is perhaps TRBD1 (6 bases). V lost 8 bases to trimming and J lost 4 bases, with 12 bases between them. This CDR3 has 13 amino acids. Germline V CDR1 and CDR2: GTSNPN, SVGIG (reference sequence). The DNA of the CDR3 is TGTGCCCGGCAACAGGGATATAATTCACCCCTCCACTTT. Encoded protein: CARQQGYNSPLHF.

This clone appeared a few times. The chain combines TRBV18 with TRBJ2-2, with 8 bases that match TRBD2. CDR1 is KGHSH, CDR2 LQKENI, per germline. This CDR3 is 15 amino acids long. Trimming took 6 bases from V and 8 from J; bases not matched to a gene: 11. The CDR3 spells CASSLGLAGLGELFF. DNA for the CDR3: TGTGCCAGCTCCCTCGGACTAGCCGGACTTGGGGAGCTGTTTTTT.

V and J are TRBV7-9 and TRBJ2-7; D not resolved. V dropped 3 bases and J dropped 2 bases, with 2 bases sitting between them. Germline-derived CDR1 and CDR2 are SEHNR and FQNEAQ (reference sequence). There are 11 residues in the CDR3. CDR3 in amino acids: CASSFAYEQYF. The DNA for the CDR3 is TGTGCCAGCAGCTTCGCCTACGAGCAGTACTTC.

The gene calls are TRBV19 and TRBJ1-5; D is perhaps TRBD1 (6 bases). Trimming took 0 bases from V and 2 from J, leaving 14 bases between them. Germline V gives CDR1 LNHDA, CDR2 SQIVND (reference sequence). The CDR3 has 17 amino acids. This CDR3 is CASSIDGTGKGNQPQHF. The CDR3, as DNA: TGTGCCAGTAGTATAGATGGTACAGGGAAGGGCAATCAGCCCCAGCATTTT. The full variable domain, rest sourced from reference TRBV19 and TRBJ1-5, is DGGITQSPKYLFRKEGQNVTLSCEQNLNHDAMYWYRQDPGQGLRLIYYSQIVNDFQKGDIAEGYSVSREKKESFPLTVTSAQKNPTAFYLCASSIDGTGKGNQPQHFGDGTRLSIL.

The V call is TRBV6-5, the J call TRBJ2-1; D might be TRBD2 (6 bases). Germline V gene lookup returns CDR1 MNHEY and CDR2 SVGAGI. V was pared by 2 bases and J by 9 bases, with 8 bases between. The CDR3 spans 12 residues. CDR3 region: CASSYGGFEQFF. CDR3 nucleotides: TGTGCCAGCAGTTACGGGGGGTTTGAGCAGTTCTTC.

The rearrangement uses TRBV19 and TRBJ2-7; unclear D gene. This CDR3 is built from 12 residues. V lost 4 bases and J lost 7, with 11 bases in between. Germline CDR1 is LNHDA and CDR2 is SQIVND (reference sequence). DNA of the CDR3: TGTGCCAGTAGTACGGCAGGCCTGGAGCAGTACTTC. Translated, it gives CASSTAGLEQYF.

The gene calls are TRBV3-1 (or the pseudogene TRBV3-2) and TRBJ1-5; TRBD1 matches at 8 bases. CDR3 length: 14 residues. Per germline, CDR1 LGHDT and CDR2 YNNKEL (reference sequence). The V and J ends lost 6 bases and 2 bases, in that order; junction bases with no gene match: 3. This CDR3 is CASSQGAGNQPQHF. CDR3 nucleotides: TGTGCCAGCAGTCAGGGGGCAGGCAATCAGCCCCAGCATTTT.